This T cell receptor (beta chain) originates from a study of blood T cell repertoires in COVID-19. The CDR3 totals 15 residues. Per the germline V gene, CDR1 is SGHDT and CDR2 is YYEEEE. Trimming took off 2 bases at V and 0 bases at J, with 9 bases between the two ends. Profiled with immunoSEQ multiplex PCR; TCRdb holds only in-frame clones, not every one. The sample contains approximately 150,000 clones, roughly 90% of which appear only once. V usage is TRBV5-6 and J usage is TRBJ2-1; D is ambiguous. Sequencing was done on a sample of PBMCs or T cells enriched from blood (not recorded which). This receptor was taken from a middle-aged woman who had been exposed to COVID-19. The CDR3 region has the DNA TGTGCCAGCAGCTTACTGAGTAGCTCCTACAATGAGCAGTTCTTC. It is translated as CASSLLSSSYNEQFF.